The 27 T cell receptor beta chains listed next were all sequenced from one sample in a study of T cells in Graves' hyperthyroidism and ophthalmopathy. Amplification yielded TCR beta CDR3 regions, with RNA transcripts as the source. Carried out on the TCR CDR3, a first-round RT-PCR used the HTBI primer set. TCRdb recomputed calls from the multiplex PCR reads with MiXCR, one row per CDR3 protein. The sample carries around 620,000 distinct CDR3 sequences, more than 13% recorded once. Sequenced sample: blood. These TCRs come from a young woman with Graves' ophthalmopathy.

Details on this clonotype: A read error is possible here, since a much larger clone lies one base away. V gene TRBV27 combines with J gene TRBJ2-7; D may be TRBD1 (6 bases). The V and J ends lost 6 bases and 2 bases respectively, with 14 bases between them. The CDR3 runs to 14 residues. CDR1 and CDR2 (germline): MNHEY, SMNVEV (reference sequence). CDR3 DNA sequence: TGTGCCAGCAGAACTCAGGGGATGGCCTACGAGCAGTACGTC. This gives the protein CASRTQGMAYEQYV.

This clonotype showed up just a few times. This CDR3 reads CASSSTLKTGNQPQHF. DNA of the CDR3: TGTGCCAGCAGTTCTACTTTAAAGACAGGCAATCAGCCCCAGCATTTT. The rearrangement joins TRBV28 to TRBJ1-5; D possibly corresponds to TRBD1 (5 bases). CDR1 MDHEN and CDR2 SYDVKM come from the germline V gene. V shed 4 bases and J shed 2 bases, with 15 bases lying between them. This CDR3 spans 16 amino acids.

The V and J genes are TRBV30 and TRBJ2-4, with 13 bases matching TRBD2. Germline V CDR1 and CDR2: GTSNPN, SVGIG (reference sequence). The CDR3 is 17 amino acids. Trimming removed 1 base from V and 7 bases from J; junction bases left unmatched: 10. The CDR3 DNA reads TGTGCCTGGAGTGGCCCGATTGGGACTAGCGGGAAGAACATTCAGTACTTC. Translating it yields CAWSGPIGTSGKNIQYF. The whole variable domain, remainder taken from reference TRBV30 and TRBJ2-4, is SQTIHQWPATLVQPVGSPLSLECTVEGTSNPNLYWYRQAAGRGLQLLFYSVGIGQISSEVPQNLSASRPQDRQFILSSKKLLLSDSGFYLCAWSGPIGTSGKNIQYFGAGTRLSVL.

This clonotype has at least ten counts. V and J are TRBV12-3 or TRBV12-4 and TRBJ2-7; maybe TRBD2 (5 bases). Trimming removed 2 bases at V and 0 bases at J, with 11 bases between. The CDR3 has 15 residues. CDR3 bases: TGTGCCAGCAGTTTATCGGGGTGGTACTCCTACGAGCAGTACTTC. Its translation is CASSLSGWYSYEQYF.

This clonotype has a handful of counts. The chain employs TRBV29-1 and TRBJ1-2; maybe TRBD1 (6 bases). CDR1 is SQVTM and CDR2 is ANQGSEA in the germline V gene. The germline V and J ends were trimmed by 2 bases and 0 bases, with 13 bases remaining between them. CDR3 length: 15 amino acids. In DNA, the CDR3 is TGCAGCGTTGAAAGACGACAGGAAGCTAACTATGGCTACACCTTC. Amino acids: CSVERRQEANYGYTF.

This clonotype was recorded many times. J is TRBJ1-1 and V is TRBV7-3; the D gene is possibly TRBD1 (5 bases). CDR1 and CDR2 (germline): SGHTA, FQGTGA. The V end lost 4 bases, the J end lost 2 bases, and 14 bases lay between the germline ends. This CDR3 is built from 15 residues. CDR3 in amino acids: CASSSNGQGNTEAFF. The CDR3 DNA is TGTGCCAGCAGCTCCAACGGGCAGGGCAACACTGAAGCTTTCTTT.

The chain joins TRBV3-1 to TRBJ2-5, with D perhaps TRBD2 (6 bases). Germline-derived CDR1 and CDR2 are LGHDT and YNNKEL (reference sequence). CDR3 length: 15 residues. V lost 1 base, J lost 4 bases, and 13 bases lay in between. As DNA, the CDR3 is TGTGCCAGCAGCCAAGCACCGGGAGTGGGAGAGACCCAGTACTTC. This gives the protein CASSQAPGVGETQYF.

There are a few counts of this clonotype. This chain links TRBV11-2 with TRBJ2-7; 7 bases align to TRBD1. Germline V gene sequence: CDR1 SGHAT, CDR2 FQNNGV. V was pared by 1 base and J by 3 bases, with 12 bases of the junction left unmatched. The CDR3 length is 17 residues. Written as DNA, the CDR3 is TGTGCCAGCAGCTTAGGGGTTCGGGGACAGAGTTACTACGAGCAGTACTTC. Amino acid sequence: CASSLGVRGQSYYEQYF.

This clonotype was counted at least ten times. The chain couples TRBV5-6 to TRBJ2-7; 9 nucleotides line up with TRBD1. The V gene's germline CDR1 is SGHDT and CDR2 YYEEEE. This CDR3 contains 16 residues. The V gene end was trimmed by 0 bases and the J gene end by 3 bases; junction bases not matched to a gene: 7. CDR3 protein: CASSLDGTGSHYEQYF. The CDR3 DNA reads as TGTGCCAGCAGCTTGGATGGGACAGGGTCCCACTACGAGCAGTACTTC.

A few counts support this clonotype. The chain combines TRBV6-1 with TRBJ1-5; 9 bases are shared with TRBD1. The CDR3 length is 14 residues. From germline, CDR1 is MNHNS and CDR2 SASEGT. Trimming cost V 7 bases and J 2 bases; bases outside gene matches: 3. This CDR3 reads CASNRQGGNQPQHF. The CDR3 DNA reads TGTGCCAGCAATAGACAGGGGGGCAATCAGCCCCAGCATTTT.

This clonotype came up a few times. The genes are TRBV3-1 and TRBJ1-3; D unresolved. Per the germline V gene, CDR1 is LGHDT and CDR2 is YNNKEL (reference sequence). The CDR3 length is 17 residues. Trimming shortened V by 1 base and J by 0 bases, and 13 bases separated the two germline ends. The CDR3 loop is CASSQVLQRSSGNTIYF. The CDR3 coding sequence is TGTGCCAGCAGCCAAGTTCTTCAGAGAAGCTCTGGAAACACCATATATTTT.

The chain's CDR3 is CASRGAAGTSGRHSYNEQFF. CDR3 sequence (DNA): TGTGCCAGCAGGGGCGCCGCCGGGACTAGCGGGAGGCACTCCTACAATGAGCAGTTCTTC. This chain uses TRBV7-9 with TRBJ2-1, with 15 bases that match TRBD2. J gave up 0 bases and V 6 bases, and 12 bases lay outside the gene matches. The CDR3 has 20 residues. Germline lookup yields CDR1 SEHNR and CDR2 FQNEAQ (reference sequence).

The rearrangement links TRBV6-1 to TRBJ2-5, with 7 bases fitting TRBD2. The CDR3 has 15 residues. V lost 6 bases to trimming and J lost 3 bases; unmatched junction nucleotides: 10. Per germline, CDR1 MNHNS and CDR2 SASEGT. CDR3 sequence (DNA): TGTGCCAGCAGCCTGACCGGGACTACTGAAGAGACCCAGTACTTC. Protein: CASSLTGTTEETQYF.

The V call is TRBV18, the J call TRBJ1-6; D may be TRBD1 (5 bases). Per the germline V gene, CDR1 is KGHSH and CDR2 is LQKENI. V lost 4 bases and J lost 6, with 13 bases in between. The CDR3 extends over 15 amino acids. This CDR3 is CASSLGWGTNSPLHF. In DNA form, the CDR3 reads TGTGCCAGCTCACTGGGCTGGGGGACTAATTCACCCCTCCACTTT.

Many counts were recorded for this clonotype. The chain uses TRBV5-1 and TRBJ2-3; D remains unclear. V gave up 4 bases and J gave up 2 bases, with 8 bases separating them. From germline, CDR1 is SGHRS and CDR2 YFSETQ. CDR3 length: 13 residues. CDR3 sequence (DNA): TGCGCCAGCAGCCAGACTTTCACAGATACGCAGTATTTT. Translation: CASSQTFTDTQYF.

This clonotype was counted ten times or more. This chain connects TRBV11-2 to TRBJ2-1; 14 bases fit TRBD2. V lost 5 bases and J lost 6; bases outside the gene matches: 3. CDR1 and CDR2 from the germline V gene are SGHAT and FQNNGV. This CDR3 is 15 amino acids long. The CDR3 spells CASSLGTSGGNEQFF. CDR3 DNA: TGTGCCAGCAGCCTAGGGACTAGCGGGGGCAATGAGCAGTTCTTC.

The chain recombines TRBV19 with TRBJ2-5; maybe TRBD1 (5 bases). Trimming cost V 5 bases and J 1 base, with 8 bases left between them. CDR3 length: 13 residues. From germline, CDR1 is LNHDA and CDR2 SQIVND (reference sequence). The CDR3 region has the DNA TGTGCCAGTAGTGCGGACATCCAAGAGACCCAGTACTTC. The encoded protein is CASSADIQETQYF. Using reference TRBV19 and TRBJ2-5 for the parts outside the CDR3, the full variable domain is DGGITQSPKYLFRKEGQNVTLSCEQNLNHDAMYWYRQDPGQGLRLIYYSQIVNDFQKGDIAEGYSVSREKKESFPLTVTSAQKNPTAFYLCASSADIQETQYFGPGTRLLVL.

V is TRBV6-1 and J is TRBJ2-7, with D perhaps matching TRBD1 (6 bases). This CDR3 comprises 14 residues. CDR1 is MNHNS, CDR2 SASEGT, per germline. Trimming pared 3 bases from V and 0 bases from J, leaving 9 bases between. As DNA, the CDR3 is TGTGCCAGCAGTGATCAGGGGAGCTCCTACGAGCAGTACTTC. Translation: CASSDQGSSYEQYF.

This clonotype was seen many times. The CDR3 region is CAISGYNEQFF. In nucleotides, the CDR3 is TGTGCCATCAGCGGTTACAATGAGCAGTTCTTC. The rearrangement joins TRBV10-3 to TRBJ2-1; no reliable D call. The CDR3 covers 11 residues. Germline loops: CDR1 ENHRY, CDR2 SYGVKD. With 6 bases removed from V and 4 bases from J, the gap between germline ends came to 4 bases.

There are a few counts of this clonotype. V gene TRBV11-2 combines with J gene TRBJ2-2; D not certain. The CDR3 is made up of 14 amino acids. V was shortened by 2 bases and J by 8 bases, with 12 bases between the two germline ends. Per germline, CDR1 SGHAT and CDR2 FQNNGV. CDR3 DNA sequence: TGTGCCAGCAGCTTAATGGGCCCCCCTGGGGAGCTGTTTTTT. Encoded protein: CASSLMGPPGELFF.

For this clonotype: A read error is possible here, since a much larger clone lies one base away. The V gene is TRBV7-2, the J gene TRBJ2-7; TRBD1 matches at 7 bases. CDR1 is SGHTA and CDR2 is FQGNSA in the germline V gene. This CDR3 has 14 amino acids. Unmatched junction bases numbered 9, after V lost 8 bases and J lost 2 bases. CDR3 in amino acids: CASVVGRGTYEQYF. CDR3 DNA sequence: TGTGCCAGCGTTGTGGGCAGGGGGACCTACGAGCAGTACTTC.

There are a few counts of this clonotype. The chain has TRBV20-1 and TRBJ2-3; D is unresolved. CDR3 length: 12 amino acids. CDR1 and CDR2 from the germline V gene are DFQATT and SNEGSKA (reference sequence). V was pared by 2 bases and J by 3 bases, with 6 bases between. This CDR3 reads CSARRLTDTQYF. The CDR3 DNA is TGCAGTGCTAGAAGGTTAACAGATACGCAGTATTTT.

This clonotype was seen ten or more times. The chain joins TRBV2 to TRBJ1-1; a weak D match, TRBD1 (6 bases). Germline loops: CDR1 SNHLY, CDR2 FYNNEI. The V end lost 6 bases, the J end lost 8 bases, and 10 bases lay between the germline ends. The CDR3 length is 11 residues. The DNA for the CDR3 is TGTGCCAGCAGCGAGAGGGGGGAAGCTTTCTTT. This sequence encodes CASSERGEAFF.

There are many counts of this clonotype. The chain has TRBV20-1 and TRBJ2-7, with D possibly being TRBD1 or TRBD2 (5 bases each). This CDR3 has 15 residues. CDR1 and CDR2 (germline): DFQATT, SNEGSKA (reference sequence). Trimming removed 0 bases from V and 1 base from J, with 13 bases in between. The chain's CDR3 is CSARDPVGDSYEQYF. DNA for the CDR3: TGCAGTGCTAGAGATCCGGTGGGGGATTCCTACGAGCAGTACTTC.

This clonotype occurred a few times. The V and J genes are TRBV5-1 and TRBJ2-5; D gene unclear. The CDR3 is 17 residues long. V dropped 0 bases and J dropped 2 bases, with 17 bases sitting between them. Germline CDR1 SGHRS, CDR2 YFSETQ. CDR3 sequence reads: CASSLGASTSSQETQYF. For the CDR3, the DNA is TGCGCCAGCAGCTTGGGGGCTAGTACCTCTTCGCAAGAGACCCAGTACTTC.

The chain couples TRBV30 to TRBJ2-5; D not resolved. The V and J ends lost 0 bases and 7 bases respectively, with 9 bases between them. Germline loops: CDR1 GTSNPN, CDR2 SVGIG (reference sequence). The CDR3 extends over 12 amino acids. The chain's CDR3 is CAWSVTFGTQYF. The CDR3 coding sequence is TGTGCCTGGAGTGTTACTTTTGGGACCCAGTACTTC. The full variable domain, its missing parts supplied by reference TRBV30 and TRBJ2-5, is SQTIHQWPATLVQPVGSPLSLECTVEGTSNPNLYWYRQAAGRGLQLLFYSVGIGQISSEVPQNLSASRPQDRQFILSSKKLLLSDSGFYLCAWSVTFGTQYFGPGTRLLVL.

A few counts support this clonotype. This CDR3 reads CSARGGENEKLFF. The CDR3 DNA reads TGCAGTGCTAGAGGAGGGGAAAATGAAAAACTGTTTTTT. V usage is TRBV20-1 and J usage is TRBJ1-4; D possibly corresponds to TRBD1 (5 bases). The CDR3 totals 13 residues. The ends were cut back, 1 base at V and 5 bases at J, with 8 bases in the middle. The germline gives CDR1 DFQATT, CDR2 SNEGSKA (reference sequence).